This T cell receptor beta chain emerged from a study of blood T cell repertoires in COVID-19. Across the study: PBMCs, B-cell-depleted T cells, or T cells provided the cDNA or gDNA that made up the material.

V was trimmed by 4 bases and J by 2 bases, leaving 14 bases between them. CDR3 length equals 16 residues. Germline values: CDR1 SSHAT, CDR2 FNYEAQ (reference sequence). Source study methods: Amplification of reference gene primers was used by the study to estimate nucleated cell counts. The assay was immunoSEQ multiplex PCR, and TCRdb's table has in-frame clones only and misses some. V, J and clone size derive from that table, while D and trimming were established from the DNA sequence. The repertoire holds 80,000 to 95,000 clones, with around 87% as singletons. The V gene is TRBV7-7, the J gene TRBJ2-2, with TRBD1 as a possible D gene (6 bases). This sequence originates from a woman in her 50s with active or convalescent COVID-19. Sequenced sample: peripheral blood. Here the CDR3 DNA reads TGTGCCAGCAGCTCTTCTCCGGGACACAACACCGGGGAGCTGTTTTTT. Amino acids: CASSSSPGHNTGELFF.